The 10 T cell receptor beta chains in this list originate from one sample, sequenced in a study of blood T cell repertoires in COVID-19 (dated by TCRdb to between 2020 and 2021). The library was generated by the immunoSEQ multiplex PCR assay. TCRdb stores this immuneACCESS table with in-frame sequences only. Part of the clones is absent; in the studies checked, under half of the shortfall reflects unresolved V genes, and no reason is known for the rest. For this sample the table gives 85,000 to 90,000 clones, of which more than 75% were detected only once. The top ten hold over 0.95% of the sample. Sequenced: peripheral blood. The receptors were sampled from a human donor in a cohort sampled during active COVID-19.

The chain recombines TRBV3-1 (or the pseudogene TRBV3-2) with TRBJ2-1, with 13 bases lining up with TRBD2. The CDR3 is 16 amino acids. CDR1 and CDR2 from the germline V gene are LGHDT and YNNKEL (reference sequence). V lost 3 bases to trimming and J lost 6 bases; unmatched junction nucleotides: 5. The chain's CDR3 is CASSHIGLAGVNEQFF. The CDR3 bases are TGTGCCAGCAGCCATATAGGACTAGCGGGAGTCAATGAGCAGTTCTTC.

This chain connects TRBV5-6 to TRBJ1-1; D remains unclear. V lost 1 base, J lost 5 bases, and 9 bases lay in between. The CDR3 spans 13 residues. Per the germline V gene, CDR1 is SGHDT and CDR2 is YYEEEE. CDR3 nucleotide sequence: TGTGCCAGCAGCTTGAGGGCGGGTACTGAAGCTTTCTTT. Its protein is CASSLRAGTEAFF.

The CDR3: CASSLVRGDTNEKLFF. The CDR3 region has the DNA TGTGCCAGCAGTTTGGTCAGGGGCGACACTAATGAAAAACTGTTTTTT. This sequence joins TRBV27 and TRBJ1-4; D may be TRBD1 (6 bases). V lost 3 bases and J lost 2, with 13 bases in between. Germline CDR1 and CDR2: MNHEY and SMNVEV (reference sequence). This CDR3 contains 16 residues.

CDR3 bases: TGTGCCAGCGGGGGACAGTACTACGAGCAGTACTTC. Amino acid sequence: CASGGQYYEQYF. The rearrangement joins TRBV6-5 to TRBJ2-7; 7 nucleotides agree with TRBD1. Germline values: CDR1 MNHEY, CDR2 SVGAGI. Losses at the gene ends were 8 bases for V and 3 bases for J; bases not matched to a gene: 4. This CDR3 has 12 residues.

This clone was seen only once. The J gene is TRBJ2-4, the V gene TRBV24-1; TRBD2 matches at 11 bases. The CDR3 loop spans 14 amino acids. J gave up 7 bases and V 3 bases, and 1 base lay outside the gene matches. The germline CDR1 and CDR2 sequences are KGHDR and SFDVKD. The CDR3 DNA sequence: TGTGCCACCAGTGATCGACTAGCGGGGAACATTCAGTACTTC. This sequence encodes CATSDRLAGNIQYF.

This sequence joins TRBV10-3 and TRBJ2-5; 10 bases agree with TRBD2. Germline V CDR1 and CDR2: ENHRY, SYGVKD. V lost 4 bases, J lost 4 bases, and 3 bases stayed unmatched. This CDR3 is built from 14 residues. The CDR3 nucleotides are TGTGCCATCAGTGTAGCGGGAGGAGGAGAGACCCAGTACTTC. This gives the protein CAISVAGGGETQYF.

The CDR3 DNA follows: TGTGCCAGCAGCCAAGAAGGGGCCTACTCCTACGAGCAGTACTTC. Its protein is CASSQEGAYSYEQYF. The chain uses TRBV3-1 (or the pseudogene TRBV3-2) and TRBJ2-7, with D maybe TRBD1 (5 bases). Deletions cut 0 bases from V and 0 bases from J, with 9 bases between. The CDR3 totals 15 residues. Germline V gene data show CDR1 as LGHDT and CDR2 as YNNKEL (reference sequence).

The chain employs TRBV28 and TRBJ2-7, with D possibly matching TRBD1 (5 bases). Germline V CDR1 and CDR2: MDHEN, SYDVKM. The CDR3 is 12 residues long. The germline V and J ends were trimmed by 6 bases and 5 bases, with 11 bases remaining between them. CDR3 region: CASRLLGHEQYF. CDR3 bases: TGTGCCAGCAGACTCCTGGGGCACGAGCAGTACTTC. Full variable domain (remainder filled in from reference TRBV28 and TRBJ2-7): DVKVTQSSRYLVKRTGEKVFLECVQDMDHENMFWYRQDPGLGLRLIYFSYDVKMKEKGDIPEGYSVSREKKERFSLILESASTNQTSMYLCASRLLGHEQYFGPGTRLTVT.

The J gene is TRBJ1-4, the V gene TRBV4-1; the match to TRBD1 covers 7 bases. This CDR3 comprises 12 residues. The V gene's germline CDR1 is MGHRA and CDR2 YSYEKL. Trimming removed 5 bases from V and 8 bases from J; junction bases left unmatched: 2. This CDR3 reads CASSLTGEKLFF. The DNA for the CDR3 is TGCGCCAGCAGCTTGACAGGGGAAAAACTGTTTTTT.

This clone was counted once. The DNA for the CDR3 is TGTGCCAGCCGCAAAGGGCTCGGGACAGATCCCTTCTATGGCTACACCTTC. It yields the protein CASRKGLGTDPFYGYTF. The chain links TRBV27 to TRBJ1-2; TRBD1 aligns across 7 bases. Per the germline V gene, CDR1 is MNHEY and CDR2 is SMNVEV (reference sequence). CDR3 length: 17 amino acids. V shed 8 bases and J 4 bases; nucleotides not matched to a gene: 19.